The rows below give T cell receptor beta chains drawn from one sample of a study of T-cell memory formation after mild COVID-19. TCRdb recomputed calls from the 5' RACE reads with MiXCR, one row per CDR3 protein. Here the sample spans about 400,000 distinct CDR3 sequences, around 14% being singletons. The sample taken for sequencing was PBMCs or a T cell subset sorted from them (not recorded which). The receptors derive from a man younger than 35 who had mild COVID-19 (a few samples of this study predate the infection). Cell type and time point are not known. Both conserved end residues are part of each CDR3. The D gene is left open where the match is weak. Size values are once, few and many counts, or a class for expanded clones, and some rows have none.

>TRBV7-2|TRBJ2-7|few|.
TGTGCCAGCAGGGGCAGGTCCTACGAGCAGTACTTC
CASRGRSYEQYF
>TRBV6-2/TRBV6-3|TRBJ1-2|few|.
TGTGCCAGCAGTTACACGGGGTTGAACTATGGCTACACCTTC
CASSYTGLNYGYTF
>TRBV13|TRBJ1-4|few|TRBD1
TGTGCCAGCAGCTTCCGGACAGGGGGGAGAGAAAAACTGTTTTTT
CASSFRTGGREKLFF
>TRBV6-2/TRBV6-3|TRBJ2-1|.|.
TGTGCCAGCAGTTACAGGGATGGGCATGAGCAGTTCTTC
CASSYRDGHEQFF
>TRBV12-3/TRBV12-4|TRBJ1-2|.|.
TGTGCCAGCAGTTTGCCCGGGCCAAGAGGCTACACCTTC
CASSLPGPRGYTF
>TRBV4-3|TRBJ2-3|few|.
TGCGCCAGCAGCCAAGAGCCCCCGGCCACAGATACGCAGTATTTT
CASSQEPPATDTQYF
>TRBV7-3|TRBJ2-5|.|.
TGTGCCAGCAGCTCCACGGCGGGGACCGAGACCCAGTACTTC
CASSSTAGTETQYF
>TRBV9|TRBJ1-6|few|.
TGTGCCAGCAGCTGGGGCGGGAAATCAAATTCACCCCTCCACTTT
CASSWGGKSNSPLHF
>TRBV6-2/TRBV6-3|TRBJ2-3|.|TRBD2
TGTGCCAGCAGTGACCCCAGCGGGGGCACAGATACGCAGTATTTT
CASSDPSGGTDTQYF
>TRBV20-1|TRBJ2-5|.|.
TGCAGTGCTAGAGACGAGGGGAAGACCCAGTACTTC
CSARDEGKTQYF
>TRBV20-1|TRBJ2-2|many|.
TGCAGTGCGGTCGACCAGAGGAAGCTGTTTTTT
CSAVDQRKLFF
>TRBV7-3|TRBJ2-3|few|TRBD2
TGTGCCAGCAGCTTCGGACTAGCGGGGGCCACAGATACGCAGTATTTT
CASSFGLAGATDTQYF
>TRBV5-1|TRBJ1-5|many|.
TGCGCCAGCAGCTTAAGGAGGATATTTTCGTGGAATCAGCCCCAGCATTTT
CASSLRRIFSWNQPQHF
>TRBV7-2|TRBJ2-3|many|.
TGTGCCAGCAGGCAATATCCAGATACGCAGTATTTT
CASRQYPDTQYF
>TRBV7-2|TRBJ1-5|.|TRBD1
TGTGCCAGCAGGCCCACAGGGGCGGGCGGTCAGCCCCAGCATTTT
CASRPTGAGGQPQHF
>TRBV11-2|TRBJ2-7|few|.
TGTGCCAGCTCCCCCGGACACAGCTCCTACGAGCAGTACTTC
CASSPGHSSYEQYF
>TRBV18|TRBJ2-1|.|TRBD2
TGTGCCAGCTCACCACCGTCCAGCGGGGCGGGAAATGAGCAGTTCTTC
CASSPPSSGAGNEQFF
>TRBV12-3/TRBV12-4|TRBJ1-5|.|.
TGTGCCAGCAGTTTTTCGGGGACCAATCAGCCCCAGCATTTT
CASSFSGTNQPQHF
>TRBV6-5|TRBJ2-3|.|TRBD1
TGTGCCAGCAGGCCCTACAGGGGTACGCAGTATTTT
CASRPYRGTQYF
>TRBV5-5|TRBJ2-1|many|.
TGTGCCAGCAGCGGAACAGAGTACAATGAGCAGTTCTTC
CASSGTEYNEQFF
>TRBV6-2/TRBV6-3|TRBJ1-2|.|.
TGTGCCAGCAGTTACCGAATCTGGAGAAACTATGGCTACACCTTC
CASSYRIWRNYGYTF
>TRBV6-2/TRBV6-3|TRBJ2-7|.|.
TGTGCCAGCAGCTGGGACGCCTACGAGCAGTACTTC
CASSWDAYEQYF